A selection of T cell receptor beta chains follows, all from one sample in a study of T cells in Graves' hyperthyroidism and ophthalmopathy. TCRdb re-called the multiplex PCR reads with MiXCR, one entry per CDR3 protein. The repertoire holds approximately 710,000 distinct CDR3 sequences, with 17% as singletons. Sequenced input: blood. Every receptor here comes from a man aged 50-59 years with Graves' hyperthyroidism. Both conserved end residues are trimmed from each CDR3.

SVAQGGATEAF TRBV29-1
ASSTRQGSHEQY TRBV12-3/TRBV12-4
ASSEGLGSASNEKLF TRBV6-1
ASSLGSLSSTDTQY TRBV5-1
ASTRQGASGYT TRBV6-1
ASSLAANRWEQF TRBV6-2/TRBV6-3
ASSALERGWETQY TRBV7-2
SAREGLYNEQF TRBV20-1
AWSQGRDTQY TRBV30
ASSQQPKETQY TRBV4-3
ASSYEISYNEQF TRBV27
ASSQVKGGTDTQY TRBV3-1
ASSEEEGGVDTQY TRBV6-1
ASSLALAGDMQY TRBV28
ATSDLSRGGWRSYEQY TRBV24-1
SVEDRRATGELF TRBV29-1
SARGAGGHSPLH TRBV20-1
ASSPLGQGMAGELF TRBV3-1
ASSPHQGTGVFQPQH TRBV19
ASRGRTNTGELF TRBV2
AISESMYEKLF TRBV10-3
ASSLEWNTGELF TRBV5-4
ASSIFRGLDQPQH TRBV19
ASSQDSGRAGDTQY TRBV7-9
ASSWRQDAYEQY TRBV11-2
ASSLSARGEQY TRBV28
ASRILDGDQETQY TRBV12-3/TRBV12-4
SAPGLVYEQY TRBV20-1
SARGREAYEQY TRBV20-1
ASSVNQAGSSGNTIY TRBV9
ATSARLDSGGETQY TRBV24-1
AWSVHRATEAF TRBV30
ASSPSGAREQF TRBV18
ASQSARAGVPYNEQF TRBV27
SARAGLAGGWGTDTQY TRBV20-1
SATPGAVRTEAF TRBV20-1
ASSSPYLGLIQY TRBV28
ASSLSTGSDTIY TRBV27
AISESRNRENSPLH TRBV10-3
AISPDRADTQY TRBV10-3
ASSRHIADRADYNEQF TRBV9
ASSRLAETYEQY TRBV28
ASSSPYTPGNWF TRBV6-2/TRBV6-3
ASAGGAPGSNQPQH TRBV7-9
ASILAGRYYEQY TRBV2
ASSPQTASGANVLT TRBV7-9
AANDPGTENYNEQF TRBV6-1
ASSTRVRPFSNQPQH TRBV19
ASSGRLAGVTDTQY TRBV19
ASSLSASTDAQY TRBV27
SVGTVLNQPQH TRBV29-1
SANRGQYNEQF TRBV20-1
ASSPARRERSYEQY TRBV28
ASSESGVSGTLH TRBV5-1
ASSISIEAF TRBV2
ASSGGQGANTEAF TRBV7-9
AISESLREGRTGELF TRBV10-3
ASSQEGRVVETQY TRBV4-1
ARQQIENNEQF TRBV27